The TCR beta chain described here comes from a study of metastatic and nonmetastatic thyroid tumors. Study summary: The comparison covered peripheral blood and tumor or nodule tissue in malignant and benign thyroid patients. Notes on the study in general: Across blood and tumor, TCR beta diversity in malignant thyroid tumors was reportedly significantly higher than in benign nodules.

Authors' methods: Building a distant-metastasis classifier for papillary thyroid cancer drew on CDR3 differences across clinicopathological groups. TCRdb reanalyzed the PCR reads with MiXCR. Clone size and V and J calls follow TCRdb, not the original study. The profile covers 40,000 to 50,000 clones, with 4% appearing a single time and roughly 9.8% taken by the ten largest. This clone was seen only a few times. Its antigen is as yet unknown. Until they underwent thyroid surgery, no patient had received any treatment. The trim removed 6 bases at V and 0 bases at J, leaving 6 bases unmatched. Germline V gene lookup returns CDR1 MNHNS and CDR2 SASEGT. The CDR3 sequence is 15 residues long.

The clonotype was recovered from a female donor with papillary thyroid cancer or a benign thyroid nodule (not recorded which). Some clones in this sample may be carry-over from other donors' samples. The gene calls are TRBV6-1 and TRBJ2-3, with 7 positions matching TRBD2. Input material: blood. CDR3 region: CASSWDYRSTDTQYF. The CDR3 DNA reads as TGTGCCAGCAGCTGGGACTACCGAAGCACAGATACGCAGTATTTT.